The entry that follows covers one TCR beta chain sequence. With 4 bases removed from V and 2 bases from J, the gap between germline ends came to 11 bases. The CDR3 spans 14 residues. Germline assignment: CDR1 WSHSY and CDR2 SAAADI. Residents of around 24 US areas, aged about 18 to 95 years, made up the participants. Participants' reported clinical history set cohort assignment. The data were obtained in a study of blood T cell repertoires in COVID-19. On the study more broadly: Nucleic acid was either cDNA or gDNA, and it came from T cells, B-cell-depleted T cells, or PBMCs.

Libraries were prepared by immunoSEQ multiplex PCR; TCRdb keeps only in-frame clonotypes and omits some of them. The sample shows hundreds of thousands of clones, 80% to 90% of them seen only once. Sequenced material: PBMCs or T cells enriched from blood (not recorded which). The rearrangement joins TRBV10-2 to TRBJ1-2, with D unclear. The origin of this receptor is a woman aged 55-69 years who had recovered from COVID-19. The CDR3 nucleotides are TGCGCCAGCAGTGTTGGGCCGTTGAACTATGGCTACACCTTC. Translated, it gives CASSVGPLNYGYTF.